This record looks at one TCR beta chain sequence and its context. The source of the sample is a study of blood T cells in healthy people across ages. This CDR3 region has 14 residues. The V end was cut by 5 bases, the J end by 5 bases, with 15 bases between. Germline V lookup: CDR1 SGHVS, CDR2 FNYEAQ. A second PCR of roughly 7 to 11 cycles used a sample-barcoded 5' primer and a J-beta primer mix. Using its own MiXCR run on the 5' RACE reads, TCRdb lists one record per CDR3 protein. The data contain 750,000 to 950,000 distinct CDR3 sequences, 25% to 30% of them singletons. This sample also belongs to another study, concerning T cells of mothers and their children.

This TCR was sampled from a boy aged 5-17 years in good health. The rearrangement joins TRBV7-6 to TRBJ2-5; D is unresolved. Input material: blood. The CDR3 DNA is TGTGCCAGCAGCCCAATAGGCTTTTGGGAGACCCAGTACTTC. Its protein is CASSPIGFWETQYF.